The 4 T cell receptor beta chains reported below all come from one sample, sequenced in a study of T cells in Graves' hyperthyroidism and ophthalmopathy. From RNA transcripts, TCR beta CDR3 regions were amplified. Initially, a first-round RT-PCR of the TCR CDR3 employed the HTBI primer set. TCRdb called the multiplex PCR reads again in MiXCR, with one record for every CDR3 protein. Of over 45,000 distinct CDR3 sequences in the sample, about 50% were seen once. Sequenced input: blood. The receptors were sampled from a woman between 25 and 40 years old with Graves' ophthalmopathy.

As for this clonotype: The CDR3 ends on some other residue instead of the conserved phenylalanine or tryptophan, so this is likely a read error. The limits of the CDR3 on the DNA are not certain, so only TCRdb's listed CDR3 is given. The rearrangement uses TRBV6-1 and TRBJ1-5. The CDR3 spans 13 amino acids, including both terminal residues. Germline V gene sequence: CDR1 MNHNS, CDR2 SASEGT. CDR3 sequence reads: CASATVSNQPQQT.

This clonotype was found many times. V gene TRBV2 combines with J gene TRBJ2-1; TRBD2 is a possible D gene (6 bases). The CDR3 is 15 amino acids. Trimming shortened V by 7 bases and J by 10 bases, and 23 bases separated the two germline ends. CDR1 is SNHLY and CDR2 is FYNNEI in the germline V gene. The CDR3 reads CASTEHTGTRGEQFF. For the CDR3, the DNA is TGTGCCAGCACTGAGCACACCGGGACGCGGGGAGAGCAGTTCTTC.

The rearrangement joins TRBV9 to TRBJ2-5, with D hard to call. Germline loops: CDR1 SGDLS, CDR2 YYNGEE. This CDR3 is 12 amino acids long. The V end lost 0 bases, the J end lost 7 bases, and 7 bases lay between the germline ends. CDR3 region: CASSVGGGTQYF. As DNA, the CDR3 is TGTGCCAGCAGCGTAGGAGGTGGGACCCAGTACTTC.

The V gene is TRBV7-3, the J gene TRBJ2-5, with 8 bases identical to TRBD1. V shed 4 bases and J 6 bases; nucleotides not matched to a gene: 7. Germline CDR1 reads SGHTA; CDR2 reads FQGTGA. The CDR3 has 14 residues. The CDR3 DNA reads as TGTGCCAGCAGCTCATCAGGGGGCATCCAGACCCAGTACTTC. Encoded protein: CASSSSGGIQTQYF.